The 15 T cell receptor beta chains below come from one sample, sequenced in a study of blood T cell repertoires in COVID-19. The table came from immunoSEQ multiplex PCR; TCRdb's copy has only in-frame clones and leaves some out. The sample yields about 370,000 clones, about 87% seen once. Sequenced: peripheral blood. The receptors shown here come from a woman between 25 and 40 years old with COVID-19, enrolled during active disease.

The chain joins TRBV5-1 to TRBJ1-3; D is uncertain. The V end was cut by 0 bases, the J end by 3 bases, with 10 bases between. CDR1 and CDR2 (germline): SGHRS, YFSETQ. This CDR3 spans 15 amino acids. The chain's CDR3 is CASSLASGFGNTIYF. For the CDR3, the DNA is TGCGCCAGCAGCTTGGCGTCGGGGTTTGGAAACACCATATATTTT.

The CDR3 region has the DNA TGTGCCAGCAGTGAAGGGGGGGGGCGCTTCGAGCAGTACTTC. Residues: CASSEGGGRFEQYF. The chain couples TRBV6-1 to TRBJ2-7; TRBD2 is a possible D gene (7 bases). The CDR3 is 14 amino acids. Deletions cut 1 base from V and 6 bases from J, with 13 bases between. The germline gives CDR1 MNHNS, CDR2 SASEGT.

The genes are TRBV9 and TRBJ1-1; TRBD1 is a possible D gene (5 bases). This CDR3 spans 13 amino acids. The V end was cut by 6 bases, the J end by 3 bases, with 12 bases between. The germline gives CDR1 SGDLS, CDR2 YYNGEE. This CDR3 reads CASTKPGDTEAFF. The CDR3 DNA is TGTGCCAGCACTAAGCCGGGGGACACTGAAGCTTTCTTT.

This chain connects TRBV18 to TRBJ2-5; 7 bases are shared with TRBD1. The CDR3 is 15 amino acids. Germline CDR1 reads KGHSH; CDR2 reads LQKENI. The ends lost 6 bases at V and 4 bases at J; junction bases unmatched: 11. The CDR3 loop is CASSGQGETSETQYF. The CDR3 nucleotides are TGTGCCAGCTCGGGCCAGGGGGAGACGTCAGAGACCCAGTACTTC.

This chain uses TRBV28 with TRBJ2-7, with TRBD1 matching 9 bases. The CDR3 is 14 amino acids. From germline, CDR1 is MDHEN and CDR2 SYDVKM. Trimming removed 1 base from V and 5 bases from J; junction bases left unmatched: 3. Here the CDR3 DNA reads TGTGCCAGCAGTTTATTGGGACAGGGCCACGAGCAGTACTTC. Translating gives CASSLLGQGHEQYF. The variable domain in full, completed from reference TRBV28 and TRBJ2-7, reads DVKVTQSSRYLVKRTGEKVFLECVQDMDHENMFWYRQDPGLGLRLIYFSYDVKMKEKGDIPEGYSVSREKKERFSLILESASTNQTSMYLCASSLLGQGHEQYFGPGTRLTVT.

The chain links TRBV29-1 to TRBJ2-7; weak D call: TRBD2 (6 bases). This CDR3 contains 13 residues. CDR1 is SQVTM and CDR2 is ANQGSEA in the germline V gene. The V end was cut by 3 bases, the J end by 4 bases, with 13 bases between. Here the CDR3 DNA reads TGCAGCGTTGAGGGACCGGGAGAGTACGAGCAGTACTTC. Protein: CSVEGPGEYEQYF.

This clone came up a few times. This chain uses TRBV12-3 or TRBV12-4 with TRBJ2-7; D remains ambiguous. V lost 5 bases, J lost 7 bases, and 9 bases lay in between. There are 11 residues in the CDR3. The CDR3 sequence: CASSQIDEQYF. Here the CDR3 DNA reads TGTGCCAGCAGTCAAATAGATGAGCAGTACTTC.

The rearrangement uses TRBV7-3 and TRBJ2-3, with D tentatively TRBD2 (6 bases). Trimming left V 5 bases short and J 0 bases short, with 12 bases between. The germline V gene encodes CDR1 SGHTA and CDR2 FQGTGA. There are 15 residues in the CDR3. CDR3 DNA sequence: TGTGCCAGCAGCCCCGGGACTCTTAGCACAGATACGCAGTATTTT. Translating gives CASSPGTLSTDTQYF.

The CDR3 nucleotides are TGTGCCAGCAGCTCTCCCCGGGGAGCGGGGGTTAAAGAGACCCAGTACTTC. It is translated as CASSSPRGAGVKETQYF. The rearrangement uses TRBV7-6 and TRBJ2-5; 8 nucleotides match TRBD2. J gave up 3 bases and V 4 bases, and 13 bases lay outside the gene matches. The CDR3 loop spans 17 amino acids. Germline V lookup: CDR1 SGHVS, CDR2 FNYEAQ.

This chain uses TRBV5-6 with TRBJ1-3; 8 nucleotides line up with TRBD1. CDR1 is SGHDT and CDR2 is YYEEEE in the germline V gene. V lost 2 bases and J lost 4; bases outside the gene matches: 8. This CDR3 spans 16 amino acids. The CDR3 loop reads CASSLRQGAGGNTIYF. The DNA for the CDR3 is TGTGCCAGCAGCTTACGCCAGGGGGCTGGGGGAAACACCATATATTTT.

The CDR3 spells CATSDLSSGTSVSYNEQFF. CDR3 DNA: TGTGCCACCAGTGATTTGAGTTCAGGGACTAGCGTGTCCTACAATGAGCAGTTCTTC. The gene calls are TRBV24-1 and TRBJ2-1, with 10 bases identical to TRBD2. Trimming at V came to 0 bases and at J to 1 base, leaving 8 bases not matched to a gene. The CDR3 runs 19 residues. Germline CDR1 and CDR2: KGHDR and SFDVKD.

V usage is TRBV30 and J usage is TRBJ1-1, with TRBD1 identical over 9 bases. This CDR3 is built from 14 residues. Germline loops: CDR1 GTSNPN, CDR2 SVGIG (reference sequence). Germline trimming cut 5 bases from V and 5 bases from J; bases unmatched to any gene: 9. The CDR3 coding sequence is TGTGCCTGGCACACCGGGACAGGGTTGACTGAAGCTTTCTTT. The encoded protein is CAWHTGTGLTEAFF. The full variable domain, with the rest looked up from reference TRBV30 and TRBJ1-1, is SQTIHQWPATLVQPVGSPLSLECTVEGTSNPNLYWYRQAAGRGLQLLFYSVGIGQISSEVPQNLSASRPQDRQFILSSKKLLLSDSGFYLCAWHTGTGLTEAFFGQGTRLTVV.

This chain uses TRBV5-1 with TRBJ1-1; 8 bases agree with TRBD1. Germline values: CDR1 SGHRS, CDR2 YFSETQ. Germline trimming cut 0 bases from V and 4 bases from J; bases unmatched to any gene: 11. This CDR3 is 17 amino acids long. CDR3 nucleotides: TGCGCCAGCAGCTTGGACAGGGGGTACGCCCGTGGCACTGAAGCTTTCTTT. Protein product: CASSLDRGYARGTEAFF.

The chain is built from TRBV2 and TRBJ1-4, with D possibly being TRBD1 (5 bases). The CDR3 runs to 16 residues. The ends were cut back, 0 bases at V and 1 base at J, with 9 bases in the middle. The V gene's germline CDR1 is SNHLY and CDR2 FYNNEI. The chain's CDR3 is CASSEAARVTNEKLFF. The CDR3 bases are TGTGCCAGCAGTGAAGCGGCCAGGGTAACTAATGAAAAACTGTTTTTT.

The chain couples TRBV4-1 to TRBJ2-3; 8 nucleotides match TRBD2. V was pared by 1 base and J by 1 base, with 4 bases of the junction left unmatched. This CDR3 has 16 residues. Looked up from germline, CDR1 is MGHRA and CDR2 is YSYEKL. CDR3 nucleotide sequence: TGCGCCAGCAGCCAAGGAGCCGGGAGGGGCACAGATACGCAGTATTTT. Its translation: CASSQGAGRGTDTQYF.